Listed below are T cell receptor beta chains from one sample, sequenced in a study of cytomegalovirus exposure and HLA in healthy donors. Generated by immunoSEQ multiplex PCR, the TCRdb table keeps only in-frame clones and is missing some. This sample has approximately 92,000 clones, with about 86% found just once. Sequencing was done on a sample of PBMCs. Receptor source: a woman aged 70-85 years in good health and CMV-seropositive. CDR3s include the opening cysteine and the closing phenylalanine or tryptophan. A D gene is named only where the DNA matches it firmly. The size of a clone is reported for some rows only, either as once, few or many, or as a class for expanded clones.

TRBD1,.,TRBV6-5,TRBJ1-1,TGTGCCAGCATCCTAAGGACAGGGGGAGGCACTGAAGCTTTCTTT,CASILRTGGGTEAFF
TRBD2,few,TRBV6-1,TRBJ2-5,TGTGCCAGCAGTGCCCCCAGCGGGAGGGCCAGGGAGACCCAGTACTTC,CASSAPSGRARETQYF
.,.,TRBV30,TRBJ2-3,TGTGCCTGGGACAGGGGAGGGGGCACAGATACGCAGTATTTT,CAWDRGGGTDTQYF
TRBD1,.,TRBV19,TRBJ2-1,TGTGCCAGTAGATTGGGACAGGGAGTGAATGAGCAGTTCTTC,CASRLGQGVNEQFF
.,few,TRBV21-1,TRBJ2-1,TGTGCCAGCCCTTATGGGCCTACCTACAATGAGCAGTTCTTC,CASPYGPTYNEQFF
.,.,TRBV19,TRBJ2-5,TGTGCCAGTAGCCCTCCGGGACCCGGGAGAGAATTGTACCAAGAGACCCAGTACTTC,CASSPPGPGRELYQETQYF
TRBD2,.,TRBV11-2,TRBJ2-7,TGTGCCAGCAGCGCGCGGACTAGCGGGATCTACGAGCAGTACTTC,CASSARTSGIYEQYF
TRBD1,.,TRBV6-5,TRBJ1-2,TGTGCCAGCAGTTACTGGGACAGGGGGTCGGATGGCTACACCTTC,CASSYWDRGSDGYTF
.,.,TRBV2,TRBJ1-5,TGTGCCAGCAGAGGCGACAGTAGCAATCAGCCCCAGCATTTT,CASRGDSSNQPQHF
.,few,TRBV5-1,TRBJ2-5,TGCGCCAGCAGCTTGGGCAGTAACCAAGAGACCCAGTACTTC,CASSLGSNQETQYF
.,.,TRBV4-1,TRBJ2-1,TGCGCCAGCAGCCAAGATATTCGGGCAGGGTTTTGGAATGAGCAGTTCTTC,CASSQDIRAGFWNEQFF
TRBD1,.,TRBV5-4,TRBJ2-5,TGTGCCAGCAGGAAGGGACAGGGAATAGGAGAGACCCAGTACTTC,CASRKGQGIGETQYF
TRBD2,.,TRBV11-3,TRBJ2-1,TGTGCCAGCAGCTTAGAGACTAGCGGGAGGGCCACCAATGAGCAGTTCTTC,CASSLETSGRATNEQFF
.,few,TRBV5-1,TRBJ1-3,TGCGCCAGCAGCTTGGGACAGACCTACTCTGGAAACACCATATATTTT,CASSLGQTYSGNTIYF
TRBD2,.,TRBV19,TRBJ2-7,TGTGCCAGTAGTGCCCCCCTAGCGGGACCCACCTACGAGCAGTACTTC,CASSAPLAGPTYEQYF
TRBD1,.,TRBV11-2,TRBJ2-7,TGTGCCAGCAGCTTATCCGAGACAGGGGCCTACGAGCAGTACTTC,CASSLSETGAYEQYF
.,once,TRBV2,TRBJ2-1,TGTGCCAGCAGCGTCGGGAGCCCGAAAAATGGGGAGCAGTTCTTC,CASSVGSPKNGEQFF
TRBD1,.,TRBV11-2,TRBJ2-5,TGTGCCAGCAGCTTAGGGGGGGCCGGGACAGGTCGGAAAGAGACCCAGTACTTC,CASSLGGAGTGRKETQYF
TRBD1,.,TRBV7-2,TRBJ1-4,TGTGCCAGCAGCAGGGGACAGGGAGGTGAAAAACTGTTTTTT,CASSRGQGGEKLFF
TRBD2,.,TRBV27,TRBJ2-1,TGTGCCAGCCGTCGGACTAGCGGGAGGAATGAGCAGTTCTTC,CASRRTSGRNEQFF
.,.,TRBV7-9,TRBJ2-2,TGTGCCAGCAGCTTAGCACAGCCTGCGAACACCGGGGAGCTGTTTTTT,CASSLAQPANTGELFF
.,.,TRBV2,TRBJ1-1,TGTGCCAGCAGTGAAGCAGACCAGAGGACTGAAGCTTTCTTT,CASSEADQRTEAFF
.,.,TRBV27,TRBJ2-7,TGTGCCAGCAGCAAAGGGGGCTACGAGCAGTACTTC,CASSKGGYEQYF
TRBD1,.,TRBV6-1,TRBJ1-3,TGTGCCAGCAGTGAAGCGGAAGGGGGCGGAAACACCATATATTTT,CASSEAEGGGNTIYF
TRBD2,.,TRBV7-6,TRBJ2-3,TGTGCCAGCAGTCGGGTGGCGGGAGTCACAGATACGCAGTATTTT,CASSRVAGVTDTQYF
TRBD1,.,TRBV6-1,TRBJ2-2,TGTGCCAGCAGTGGGGGACAGGGGGGTTACACCGGGGAGCTGTTTTTT,CASSGGQGGYTGELFF
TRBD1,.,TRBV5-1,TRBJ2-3,TGCGCCAGCAGCTTCCGGGACAGGGCTCTTGGCACAGATACGCAGTATTTT,CASSFRDRALGTDTQYF
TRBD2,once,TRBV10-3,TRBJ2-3,TGTGCCATCAGTGAAAGGACTAGCGGGAGTGCAGATACGCAGTATTTT,CAISERTSGSADTQYF
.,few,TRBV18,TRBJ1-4,TGTGCCAGCTCCCCGAGTCCGGGGAGTGAAAAACTGTTTTTT,CASSPSPGSEKLFF
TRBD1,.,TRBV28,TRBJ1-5,TGTGCCAGCAGTTTAATCTTGATAGAATGGGCGACAGGGACCGAGGAGCAGCCCCAGCATTTT,CASSLILIEWATGTEEQPQHF
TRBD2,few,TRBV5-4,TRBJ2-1,TGTGCCAGCAGCCCGGGACTAGCGGAATACAATGAGCAGTTCTTC,CASSPGLAEYNEQFF
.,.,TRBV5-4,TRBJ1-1,TGTGCCAGCAGCTTACCGGGAAAAGGAGACACTGAAGCTTTCTTT,CASSLPGKGDTEAFF
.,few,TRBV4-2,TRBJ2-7,TGTGCCAGCAGCCAAGATCGGTACGAGCAGTACTTC,CASSQDRYEQYF
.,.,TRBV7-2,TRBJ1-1,TGTGCCAGCAGCCCCAGAACTGAAGCTTTCTTT,CASSPRTEAFF
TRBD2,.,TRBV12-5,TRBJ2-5,TGTGCTAGTGGTCTGGGACTAGCGCAACAAGAGACCCAGTACTTC,CASGLGLAQQETQYF
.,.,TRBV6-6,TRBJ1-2,TGTGCCAGCACCTCGGAGTCAGCCCAAGCAAGTGGCTACACCTTC,CASTSESAQASGYTF
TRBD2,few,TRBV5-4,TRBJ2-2,TGTGCCAGCAGCACCGGGACTAGCGGGAGAACCGGGGAGCTGTTTTTT,CASSTGTSGRTGELFF
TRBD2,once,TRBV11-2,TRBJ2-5,TGTGCCAGCAGCTTAGCTAGCGGGAGGATGGAGACCCAGTACTTC,CASSLASGRMETQYF
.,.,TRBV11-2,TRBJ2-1,TGTGCCAGCAGCTTAATCGAGGGCGTAGAGCAGTTCTTC,CASSLIEGVEQFF
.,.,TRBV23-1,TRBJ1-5,TGCGCCAGCAGCCCTCCCGACAGGTCAAAGAATCAGCCCCAGCATTTT,CASSPPDRSKNQPQHF
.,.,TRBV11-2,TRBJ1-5,TGTGCCAGCAGTCGCAGGGAGGGTAGCAATCAGCCCCAGCATTTT,CASSRREGSNQPQHF
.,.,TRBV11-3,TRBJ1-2,TGTGCCAGCAGCCCCAGGGTTAACTATGGCTACACCTTC,CASSPRVNYGYTF
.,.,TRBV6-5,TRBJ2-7,TGTGCCAGCAGTTCCCGACAGCGCCCCTTC,CASSSRQRPF
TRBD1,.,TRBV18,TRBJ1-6,TGTGCCAGCTCACCTAAGACAGGGGGCGAGTCACCCCTCCACTTT,CASSPKTGGESPLHF
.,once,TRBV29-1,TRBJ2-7,TGCAGCGTTGGAAGGGGTTCCTCCTACGAGCAGTACTTC,CSVGRGSSYEQYF
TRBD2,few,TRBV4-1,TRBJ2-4,TGCGCCAGCAGCCAAGCGGGCGGGAGGGCCATTAACATTCAGTACTTC,CASSQAGGRAINIQYF
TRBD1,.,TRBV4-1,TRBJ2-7,TGCGCCAGCAGCCGGACAGGGGTGACCTACGAGCAGTACTTC,CASSRTGVTYEQYF
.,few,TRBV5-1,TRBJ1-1,TGCGCCAGCAGCTTGCCCGGACAGAGGAACACTGAAGCTTTCTTT,CASSLPGQRNTEAFF
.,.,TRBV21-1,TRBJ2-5,TGTGCCAGCAGCAAATTTAACAGGGGGGTAGAGACCCAGTACTTC,CASSKFNRGVETQYF
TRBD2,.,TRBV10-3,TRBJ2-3,TGTGCCATCAGTGAGGCCACGGGACTAGCGGGACCCACAGATACGCAGTATTTT,CAISEATGLAGPTDTQYF
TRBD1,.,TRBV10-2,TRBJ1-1,TGCGCCAGCAGCGAAAGACAGGGTACCTCCTTAGGAGCTTTCTTT,CASSERQGTSLGAFF
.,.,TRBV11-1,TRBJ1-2,TGTGCCAGCAGCCAACGGAACTATGGCTACACCTTC,CASSQRNYGYTF
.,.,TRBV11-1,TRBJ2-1,TGTGCCAGCAGCTTAGCGAAGACGACAGTGAATGAGCAGTTCTTC,CASSLAKTTVNEQFF
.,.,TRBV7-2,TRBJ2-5,TGTGCCAGCAGCCTCGACAGCCTCCGGGAGACCCAGTACTTC,CASSLDSLRETQYF